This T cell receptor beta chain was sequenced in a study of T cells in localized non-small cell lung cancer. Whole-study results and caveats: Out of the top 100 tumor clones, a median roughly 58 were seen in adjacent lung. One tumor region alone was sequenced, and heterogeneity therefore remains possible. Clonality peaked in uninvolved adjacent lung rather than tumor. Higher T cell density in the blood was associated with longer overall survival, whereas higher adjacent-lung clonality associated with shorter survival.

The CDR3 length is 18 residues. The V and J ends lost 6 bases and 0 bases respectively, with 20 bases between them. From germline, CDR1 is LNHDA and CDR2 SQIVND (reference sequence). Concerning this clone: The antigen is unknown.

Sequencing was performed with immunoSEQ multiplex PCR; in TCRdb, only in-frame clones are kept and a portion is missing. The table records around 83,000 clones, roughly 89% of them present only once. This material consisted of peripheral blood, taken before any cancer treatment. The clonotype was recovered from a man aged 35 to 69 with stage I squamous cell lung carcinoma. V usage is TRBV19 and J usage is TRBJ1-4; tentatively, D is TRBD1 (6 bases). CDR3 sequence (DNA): TGTGCCAGTAGCAGAGTTCCCAGGGGCTTCGCAACTAATGAAAAACTGTTTTTT. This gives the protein CASSRVPRGFATNEKLFF.